This T cell receptor beta chain was recovered during a study of T cell changes during pregnancy in multiple sclerosis. Method: immunoSEQ multiplex PCR; TCRdb's copy keeps in-frame clones and lacks some. This table has fewer than 70,000 clones, approximately 90% appearing once. The CDR3 is 14 amino acids. Germline assignment: CDR1 SGHTA and CDR2 FQGNSA. V lost 1 base to trimming and J lost 5 bases; unmatched junction nucleotides: 4. This TCR was sampled from a female donor with multiple sclerosis, enrolled in a pregnancy study. This chain joins TRBV7-2 and TRBJ1-1; TRBD1 agrees at 7 bases. The sample in question was peripheral blood, obtained in the third trimester of pregnancy. CDR3 bases: TGTGCCAGCAGCTTAGTACGGGGACAGACTGAAGCTTTCTTT. Translated: CASSLVRGQTEAFF.